This note documents a single TCR beta chain sequence. This specimen comes from a study of blood T cell repertoires in COVID-19. Study in general: Nucleic acid was either cDNA or gDNA, and it came from T cells, B-cell-depleted T cells, or PBMCs.

The V gene end was trimmed by 4 bases and the J gene end by 5 bases; junction bases not matched to a gene: 3. CDR3 length equals 13 residues. In germline, CDR1 is SGDLS, CDR2 YYNGEE. Participant age was roughly 18 to 90 years, and participants resided in about 25 US areas. Libraries were prepared by immunoSEQ multiplex PCR; TCRdb keeps only in-frame clonotypes and omits some of them. The table records about 250,000 clones, about 85% of them present only once. The receptor was isolated from a woman in her 50s who had recovered from COVID-19. The rearrangement uses TRBV9 and TRBJ1-5; 7 bases map to TRBD1. Source material: PBMCs or T cells enriched from blood (not recorded which). CDR3 nucleotides: TGTGCCAGCAGCTTTACAGGGGATCAGCCCCAGCATTTT. Residues: CASSFTGDQPQHF.